This T cell receptor (beta chain) was recovered during a study of OX40 agonist ivuxolimab in advanced cancers. Clones were sequenced by immunoSEQ multiplex PCR, and TCRdb holds only the in-frame ones, with some missing. The table lists tens of thousands of clones, 82% of them singletons. Germline V CDR1 and CDR2: SGHTA, FQGNSA. Germline trimming cut 6 bases from V and 2 bases from J; bases unmatched to any gene: 5. The CDR3 length is 14 residues. This receptor was taken from an adult with an advanced solid tumor such as melanoma, head and neck, liver or kidney cancer. The source material was CD4+ or CD8+ T cells sorted from blood, sampled in a trial of the OX40 agonist ivuxolimab. J is TRBJ1-1 and V is TRBV7-2; TRBD1 matches at 8 bases. CDR3 amino acids: CASRKDRANTEAFF. The CDR3 bases are TGTGCCAGCAGGAAGGACAGGGCTAACACTGAAGCTTTCTTT.